This TCR beta chain was captured by sequencing in a study of technical replicates of blood from a few donors. The data were produced by immunoSEQ multiplex PCR, yet TCRdb's version contains in-frame clones alone and is incomplete. This table has more than 65,000 clones, about 97% appearing once. The CDR3 contains 12 residues. The V gene lost 4 bases and the J gene lost 8 bases, with 9 bases spanning the gap. Germline V lookup: CDR1 MGHRA, CDR2 YSYEKL. This TCR came from a human donor in good health. The specimen sequenced was T cells isolated from PBMCs. The gene calls are TRBV4-1 and TRBJ1-3, with D unresolved. The CDR3 region has the DNA TGCGCCAGCAGCCCTGGAGGGTACACCATATATTTT. This sequence encodes CASSPGGYTIYF.